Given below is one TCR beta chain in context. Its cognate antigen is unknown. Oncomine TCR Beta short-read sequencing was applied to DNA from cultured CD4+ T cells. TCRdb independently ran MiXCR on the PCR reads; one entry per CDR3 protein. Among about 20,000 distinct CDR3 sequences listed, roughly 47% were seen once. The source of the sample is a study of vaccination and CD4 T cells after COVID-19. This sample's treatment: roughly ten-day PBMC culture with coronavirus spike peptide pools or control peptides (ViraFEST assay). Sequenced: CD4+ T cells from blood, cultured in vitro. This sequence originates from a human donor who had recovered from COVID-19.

The CDR3 loop is CASSSVQGADYGYTF. The CDR3 bases are TGTGCCAGCAGTTCAGTACAGGGGGCAGACTATGGCTACACCTTC. The rearrangement uses TRBV28 and TRBJ1-2; 9 positions match TRBD1. The CDR3 loop spans 15 amino acids. In germline, CDR1 is MDHEN, CDR2 SYDVKM. With V trimmed by 4 bases and J by 3 bases, 6 bases remained unmatched.